This T cell receptor beta chain was observed in a study of OX40 agonist ivuxolimab in advanced cancers. In terms of the full investigation: Ivuxolimab was a fully human IgG2 agonistic monoclonal antibody targeting the costimulatory receptor OX40 (CD134). The dose-escalation cohort was roughly 87% male with a mean age of around 64 years, ranging from roughly 20 to 85. Patients were allowed to have had prior anti-PD-1, anti-PD-L1 or anti-CTLA-4 therapy, and approximately 40% of the dose-escalation patients had previously received checkpoint inhibitors. Intravenous ivuxolimab was administered to patients every 2 weeks at six dose levels: 0.01, 0.1, 0.3, 1.5, 3 and 10 mg/kg. Of the approximately 54 patients in dose escalation, about 20 had hepatocellular carcinoma, some 15 had melanoma, 9 had renal cell carcinoma and 9 had head and neck cancer. Peripheral TCRbeta sequencing aimed to test whether ivuxolimab altered TCR sequence diversity and caused clonal T-cell expansion. Three dose-escalation patients achieved partial responses, one with hepatocellular carcinoma and two with cutaneous melanoma. The monotherapy dose-escalation portion (N = 52 patients) of the phase I ivuxolimab trial is reported in the paper. Summary of the overall study and its limitations: After ivuxolimab, more expanded clones were found on average in CD8+ T cells than in CD4+ T cells. Which antigens the clonally expanded peripheral T cells were specific for was not determined. Clonal expansion of both CD4+ and CD8+ blood T cells was observed from baseline to week 6 at doses 0.1 to 3.0 mg/kg. In partial responders in the 0.1-3.0 mg/kg groups, normalized peripheral clonal expansion was found to be among the lowest, especially among CD8+ T cells. Low levels of normalized T-cell clonal expansion were also shown by some nonresponding patients.

V lost 0 bases and J lost 3 bases; the stretch between them is 12 bases long. The CDR3 runs 15 residues from the cysteine to the phenylalanine. Just the 45-base CDR3 DNA is kept, in frame starting at base 1. The germline V gene provides CDR1 SGHRS and CDR2 YFSETQ. Concerning this clone: Its recognized antigen is unknown. There are no base qualities to consult, and no much larger clone falls within one base.

The trial excluded patients who had a history of autoimmune disease or were on systemic immunosuppression. Peripheral blood for TCR sequencing was collected from all dose cohorts at baseline, on cycle 4 day 1, and on cycle 7 day 1. The samples were taken from a phase I, first-in-human, multicenter, open-label dose-escalation trial of ivuxolimab. Adults with locally advanced or metastatic melanoma, renal cell carcinoma, hepatocellular carcinoma or head and neck squamous cell carcinoma were enrolled in the trial. Before TCR sequencing, CD4+ T cells and CD8+ T cells were sorted from peripheral blood as separate populations. Genomic DNA was isolated from the sorted cells so that the TCRbeta CDR3 region could be sequenced. The immunoSEQ Assay was used for sequencing of TCRbeta CDR3 regions. TCRdb stores this immuneACCESS table with in-frame sequences only. Part of the clones is absent; in the studies checked, under half of the shortfall reflects unresolved V genes, and no reason is known for the rest. Here the sample has about 52,000 clones; approximately 88% occur a single time. Around 12% of the sample comes from the top ten.

The rearranged segments are TRBV5-1 and TRBJ1-1; TRBD1 is a possible D gene, resting on 6 matching bases. Sample: CD4+ or CD8+ T cells sorted from blood, taken in a trial of the OX40 agonist ivuxolimab. This sequence originates from an adult with an advanced solid tumor such as melanoma, head and neck, liver or kidney cancer. The nucleotide sequence reads as follows: TGCGCCAGCAGCTTGGATCTGGGGGCGGACACTGAAGCTTTCTTT. It codes for CASSLDLGADTEAFF.